The 27 T cell receptor beta chains in this list originate from one sample, sequenced in a study of cytomegalovirus exposure and HLA in healthy donors. This PCR relied on a set of 60 Vbeta primers and 13 Jbeta primers. The table came from immunoSEQ multiplex PCR; TCRdb's copy has only in-frame clones and leaves some out. The table includes around 190,000 clones, about four fifths detected once. The sequenced material came from PBMCs. These TCRs come from a man between 18 and 29 years old in good health and CMV-seronegative.

The genes are TRBV7-9 and TRBJ2-7; the match to TRBD1 covers 8 bases. This CDR3 has 19 amino acids. CDR1 is SEHNR, CDR2 FQNEAQ, per germline (reference sequence). The junction had 14 bases not matched to a gene; V was cut back by 1 base and J by 0 bases. DNA for the CDR3: TGTGCCAGCAGCTTAGGTGGGACAGGCTCAATCCCGTTCTCCTACGAGCAGTACTTC. It encodes CASSLGGTGSIPFSYEQYF.

Written as DNA, the CDR3 is TGTGCCAGCAGCTTAACGGGATGGGAGGAAGAGACCCAGTACTTC. Its translation: CASSLTGWEEETQYF. The genes are TRBV7-3 and TRBJ2-5; D possibly corresponds to TRBD2 (6 bases). Trimming left V 0 bases short and J 3 bases short, with 11 bases between. Germline V lookup: CDR1 SGHTA, CDR2 FQGTGA. The CDR3 spans 15 residues.

V and J are TRBV2 and TRBJ2-1; D might be TRBD2 (6 bases). Between the trimmed V and J ends, which lost 6 bases and 9 bases, there was a span of 12 bases. The length of the CDR3 is 12 residues. CDR1 is SNHLY and CDR2 is FYNNEI in the germline V gene. CDR3 protein: CASSPGASEQFF. CDR3 sequence (DNA): TGTGCCAGCAGCCCGGGAGCGAGTGAGCAGTTCTTC.

In the case of this clone: Other DNA sequences within the sample encode an identical CDR3. The V call is TRBV27, the J call TRBJ2-7; TRBD1 aligns across 8 bases. The CDR3 covers 15 residues. Per the germline V gene, CDR1 is MNHEY and CDR2 is SMNVEV (reference sequence). The V segment lost 9 bases and the J segment 3 bases; nucleotides outside the gene matches: 13. DNA of the CDR3: TGTGCCAGTAGTCAGACAGGGGTGGGGGACTACGAGCAGTACTTC. This gives the protein CASSQTGVGDYEQYF.

J is TRBJ1-2 and V is TRBV4-1; D call uncertain. From germline, CDR1 is MGHRA and CDR2 YSYEKL. The CDR3 runs 14 residues. V dropped 0 bases and J dropped 8 bases, with 13 bases sitting between them. The chain's CDR3 is CASSQDPTGNGYTF. As DNA, the CDR3 is TGCGCCAGCAGCCAAGATCCTACCGGGAACGGCTACACCTTC.

The V call is TRBV5-1, the J call TRBJ2-2; the D gene is possibly TRBD1 (6 bases). Germline-derived CDR1 and CDR2 are SGHRS and YFSETQ. V was clipped by 4 bases and J by 2 bases, with 15 bases between them. CDR3 length: 16 amino acids. The CDR3 protein is CASSGTGTRNTGELFF. CDR3 DNA: TGCGCCAGCAGCGGAACCGGGACAAGAAACACCGGGGAGCTGTTTTTT. Looking up the rest from reference TRBV5-1 and TRBJ2-2 gives the full variable domain: KAGVTQTPRYLIKTRGQQVTLSCSPISGHRSVSWYQQTPGQGLQFLFEYFSETQRNKGNFPGRFSGRQFSNSRSEMNVSTLELGDSALYLCASSGTGTRNTGELFFGEGSRLTVL.

The gene calls are TRBV28 and TRBJ1-2, with 9 bases aligning to TRBD1. CDR3 size: 14 residues. Trimming cost V 6 bases and J 9 bases; bases outside gene matches: 11. In germline, CDR1 is MDHEN, CDR2 SYDVKM. DNA for the CDR3: TGTGCCAGCAGCCGGGGCGGGACAGGGACTCGCTACACCTTC. This codes for CASSRGGTGTRYTF.

The chain employs TRBV2 and TRBJ2-2; D is ambiguous. Trimming removed 4 bases from V and 0 bases from J, with 9 bases in between. The CDR3 contains 15 residues. Germline V gene data show CDR1 as SNHLY and CDR2 as FYNNEI. The DNA of the CDR3 is TGTGCCAGCAGTGTTTTCCTAGCGAACACCGGGGAGCTGTTTTTT. Protein sequence: CASSVFLANTGELFF.

The gene calls are TRBV11-3 and TRBJ2-1; 9 bases agree with TRBD2. Germline V lookup: CDR1 SGHNT, CDR2 YENEEA. There are 13 residues in the CDR3. V gave up 9 bases and J gave up 0 bases; unmatched junction bases: 0. CDR3 sequence reads: CASSGSSYNEQFF. The CDR3 DNA follows: TGTGCCAGTAGCGGGAGCTCCTACAATGAGCAGTTCTTC.

The CDR3 sequence is CASTPTENTEAFF. CDR3 DNA: TGTGCCAGCACCCCAACAGAAAACACTGAAGCTTTCTTT. The chain links TRBV28 to TRBJ1-1; no firm D call. V was trimmed by 7 bases and J by 2 bases, leaving 11 bases between them. This CDR3 has 13 residues. Per the germline V gene, CDR1 is MDHEN and CDR2 is SYDVKM.

In this sample, this clone turned up a few times. The rearrangement links TRBV6-6 to TRBJ2-7; maybe TRBD1 (5 bases). The CDR3 has 13 amino acids. Trimming took 6 bases from V and 4 from J, leaving 13 bases between them. The germline gives CDR1 MNHNY, CDR2 SVGAGI (reference sequence). The CDR3 spells CASSPGHGYEQYF. Here the CDR3 DNA reads TGTGCCAGCAGCCCCGGACACGGTTACGAGCAGTACTTC.

The V gene is TRBV6-6, the J gene TRBJ2-7; TRBD1 is a possible D gene (6 bases). CDR1 and CDR2 (germline): MNHNY, SVGAGI (reference sequence). The CDR3 is 15 residues long. Trimming stripped 2 bases from V and 5 bases from J, with 16 bases between. CDR3 residues: CASSYPGQGYHEQYF. The CDR3 coding sequence is TGTGCCAGCAGTTACCCCGGCCAGGGGTACCACGAGCAGTACTTC.

This sequence joins TRBV19 and TRBJ2-7; D call uncertain. From germline, CDR1 is LNHDA and CDR2 SQIVND (reference sequence). CDR3 length equals 10 residues. Trimming took off 8 bases at V and 3 bases at J, with 5 bases between the two ends. The CDR3 nucleotides are TGTGCCAGTGGCAACTACGAGCAGTACTTC. Amino acids: CASGNYEQYF.

The rearrangement links TRBV10-3 to TRBJ2-1, with TRBD2 as a possible D gene (7 bases). This CDR3 spans 15 amino acids. Trimming removed 5 bases at V and 4 bases at J, with 15 bases between. The germline V gene has CDR1 ENHRY and CDR2 SYGVKD. For the CDR3, the DNA is TGTGCCATCAGTTGGGCTAGCGGACAGTACAATGAGCAGTTCTTC. It is translated as CAISWASGQYNEQFF.

CDR3 sequence: CASSDRQGGETQYF. The CDR3 coding sequence is TGTGCCAGCAGCGACCGACAGGGGGGAGAGACCCAGTACTTC. The rearrangement joins TRBV7-8 to TRBJ2-5; 9 nucleotides align to TRBD1. This CDR3 is built from 14 residues. Germline trimming cut 5 bases from V and 4 bases from J; bases unmatched to any gene: 5. Germline V CDR1 and CDR2: SGHVS, FQNEAQ.

This clone was observed a single time. This sequence joins TRBV27 and TRBJ2-7; D perhaps matches TRBD1 (6 bases). The germline CDR1 and CDR2 sequences are MNHEY and SMNVEV (reference sequence). V lost 8 bases, J lost 1 base, and 12 bases lay in between. The CDR3 loop spans 13 amino acids. CDR3 loop: CASSRTDSYEQYF. The CDR3, as DNA: TGTGCCAGCTCTAGGACAGATTCCTACGAGCAGTACTTC.

The chain couples TRBV7-2 to TRBJ2-1; TRBD2 agrees at 8 bases. With V trimmed by 2 bases and J by 3 bases, 0 bases remained unmatched. The germline CDR1 and CDR2 sequences are SGHTA and FQGNSA. The CDR3 runs to 14 residues. CDR3 loop: CASSLRGGYNEQFF. The CDR3 region has the DNA TGTGCCAGCAGCTTACGGGGGGGCTACAATGAGCAGTTCTTC.

The V call is TRBV7-2, the J call TRBJ2-2; a possible D gene is TRBD2 (7 bases). This CDR3 is built from 17 residues. CDR1 is SGHTA, CDR2 FQGNSA, per germline. The V end lost 1 base, the J end lost 4 bases, and 16 bases lay between the germline ends. CDR3 protein: CASSLVWGGPGTGELFF. CDR3 DNA: TGTGCCAGCAGCTTAGTCTGGGGGGGGCCGGGCACCGGGGAGCTGTTTTTT.

This chain uses TRBV7-6 with TRBJ2-1, with a tentative D call TRBD1 (6 bases). The CDR3 has 16 residues. The germline V and J ends were trimmed by 5 bases and 0 bases, with 14 bases remaining between them. CDR1 SGHVS and CDR2 FNYEAQ come from the germline V gene. For the CDR3, the DNA is TGTGCCAGCAGCCAAAGGGACAAGATCTCCTACAATGAGCAGTTCTTC. Translation gives CASSQRDKISYNEQFF.

The chain employs TRBV4-1 and TRBJ2-3, with TRBD2 matching over 9 bases. Unmatched junction bases numbered 19, after V lost 3 bases and J lost 6 bases. Looked up from germline, CDR1 is MGHRA and CDR2 is YSYEKL. The CDR3 consists of 19 residues. The CDR3: CASSHQQGLAGAAGDTQYF. In DNA form, the CDR3 reads TGCGCCAGCAGCCATCAACAGGGGTTAGCGGGAGCGGCTGGGGATACGCAGTATTTT.

V gene TRBV4-2 combines with J gene TRBJ2-2; the D gene is possibly TRBD2 (5 bases). Germline V gives CDR1 LGHNA, CDR2 YNFKEQ. Trimming shortened V by 3 bases and J by 1 base, and 12 bases separated the two germline ends. The CDR3 loop spans 16 amino acids. CDR3 DNA sequence: TGTGCCAGCAGCCACCAACCCGGGGTGAACACCGGGGAGCTGTTTTTT. Amino acids: CASSHQPGVNTGELFF.

This rearrangement joins TRBV7-2 to TRBJ1-2; D is uncertain. V was clipped by 5 bases and J by 4 bases, with 14 bases between them. This CDR3 spans 14 amino acids. Per germline, CDR1 SGHTA and CDR2 FQGNSA. The CDR3 DNA is TGTGCCAGCAGCGACTATAGGCAAGTCTATGGCTACACCTTC. It encodes CASSDYRQVYGYTF.

This clone was observed a single time. J is TRBJ2-2 and V is TRBV5-1, with TRBD1 matching over 8 bases. CDR1 and CDR2 (germline): SGHRS, YFSETQ. J was trimmed by 2 bases and V by 4 bases; bases with no gene match: 10. The CDR3 is 17 residues long. The CDR3 sequence is CASSLRTGFFNTGELFF. The DNA for the CDR3 is TGCGCCAGCAGCCTCCGGACAGGGTTCTTCAACACCGGGGAGCTGTTTTTT.

The rearrangement joins TRBV19 to TRBJ1-1, with 9 bases that match TRBD1. CDR3 length: 17 residues. The J segment lost 5 bases and the V segment lost 4 bases, leaving 14 bases of the junction unmatched. Germline V lookup: CDR1 LNHDA, CDR2 SQIVND (reference sequence). CDR3 nucleotide sequence: TGTGCCAGTAGTACACTGGACAGGGGCATTAGAGATACTGAAGCTTTCTTT. It specifies CASSTLDRGIRDTEAFF.

CDR3 nucleotide sequence: TGTGCCAGCTCACCACGCGAGGGGGCGGCGTCTGCCACTGAAGCTTTCTTT. The encoded protein is CASSPREGAASATEAFF. The chain carries TRBV18 and TRBJ1-1; 7 bases map to TRBD1. The CDR3 is made up of 17 amino acids. Germline V CDR1 and CDR2: KGHSH, LQKENI. J lost 4 bases, V lost 1 base, and 12 bases had no gene match.

This chain uses TRBV5-1 with TRBJ2-1, with D possibly TRBD2 on 6 matching bases. V dropped 0 bases and J dropped 7 bases, with 17 bases sitting between them. There are 16 residues in the CDR3. The germline V gene has CDR1 SGHRS and CDR2 YFSETQ. The CDR3 DNA sequence: TGCGCCAGCAGCTTGGCCCCCCCTAGCGTGAATAATGAGCAGTTCTTC. It translates to CASSLAPPSVNNEQFF.

The V and J genes are TRBV4-2 and TRBJ2-5; 13 bases align to TRBD2. Germline V CDR1 and CDR2: LGHNA, YNFKEQ. This CDR3 region has 17 residues. V was pared by 2 bases and J by 8 bases, with 11 bases of the junction left unmatched. The CDR3 DNA reads as TGTGCCAGCAGCCAAACCTGTGGACTAGCGGGAGAGGGAACCCAGTACTTC. Its protein product is CASSQTCGLAGEGTQYF.